Listed here are 32 T cell receptor beta chains from one sample, sequenced in a study of T-cell reconstitution after alpha-beta-depleted transplantation in children. Library preparation (for TCRbeta) was performed with unique molecular identifiers. TCRdb re-derived calls from the PCR reads in MiXCR, one entry per CDR3 protein. The data contain about 600,000 distinct CDR3 sequences, 10% to 15% of them singletons. The material sequenced was PBMCs, mostly from graft donor cells, taken 360 days after TCRalphabeta/CD19-depleted stem cell transplant. Receptor source: a male patient younger than 18 who had a stem cell transplant for acute myeloid leukemia, so the T cells may come from the graft donor.

The chain joins TRBV28 to TRBJ2-7; TRBD1 matches 7 bases. This CDR3 has 15 amino acids. Trimming took 6 bases from V and 5 from J; bases not matched to a gene: 13. Germline V CDR1 and CDR2: MDHEN, SYDVKM. In DNA form, the CDR3 reads TGTGCCAGCAGCAAGAATTACAGGGGAACGAACGAGCAGTACTTC. Translating it yields CASSKNYRGTNEQYF.

The table lists this clonotype with a few counts. The chain combines TRBV12-3 or TRBV12-4 with TRBJ2-4; TRBD1 matches at 7 bases. The CDR3 spans 19 residues. After removal of 6 bases from V and 8 bases from J, the junction contained 25 bases not matched to a gene. The CDR3 bases are TGTGCCAGCAGCCCCGGGACAGAGAGAACGGAAGGGGGTGGCGACATTCAGTACTTC. It specifies CASSPGTERTEGGGDIQYF.

V gene TRBV20-1 combines with J gene TRBJ2-3, with 11 positions matching TRBD2. The CDR3 length is 15 residues. The junction had 7 bases not matched to a gene; V was cut back by 6 bases and J by 2 bases. Germline loops: CDR1 DFQATT, CDR2 SNEGSKA (reference sequence). The CDR3 bases are TGCAGTGCAAGTGGGACTAGCGGATTCACAGATACGCAGTATTTT. This translates into CSASGTSGFTDTQYF.

The table lists this clonotype with a few counts. This chain joins TRBV29-1 and TRBJ1-2; no reliable D call. CDR3 size: 12 residues. Trimming cost V 8 bases and J 2 bases, with 12 bases left between them. CDR1 is SQVTM and CDR2 is ANQGSEA in the germline V gene. The CDR3 protein is CSLRAGNYGYTF. CDR3 DNA sequence: TGCAGCCTTAGGGCAGGAAACTATGGCTACACCTTC.

This chain's CDR3 is CASSSLAGGLGELFF. The CDR3 DNA reads TGCGCCAGCAGCTCCCTAGCGGGAGGTCTCGGGGAGCTGTTTTTT. This sequence joins TRBV5-1 and TRBJ2-2; 11 nucleotides agree with TRBD2. V shed 3 bases and J 7 bases; nucleotides not matched to a gene: 5. Germline-derived CDR1 and CDR2 are SGHRS and YFSETQ. This CDR3 has 15 amino acids.

This clonotype has ten or more counts. The chain carries TRBV29-1 and TRBJ2-3; D is perhaps TRBD2 (6 bases). The CDR3 spans 14 residues. V shed 3 bases and J shed 6 bases, with 16 bases lying between them. Germline CDR1 and CDR2: SQVTM and ANQGSEA. The CDR3 DNA reads as TGCAGCGTTGAGAAGACTAGGGCTCGGGATACGCAGTATTTT. Translated: CSVEKTRARDTQYF.

J is TRBJ2-7 and V is TRBV12-3 or TRBV12-4; 9 nucleotides align to TRBD1. The CDR3 loop spans 15 amino acids. The trim removed 5 bases at V and 5 bases at J, leaving 10 bases unmatched. This chain's CDR3 is CASSPPGQGWDEQYF. For the CDR3, the DNA is TGTGCCAGCAGTCCCCCGGGACAGGGTTGGGACGAGCAGTACTTC.

This clonotype was detected a few times. Since the CDR3 does not end with the conserved phenylalanine or tryptophan, this likely comes from a read error. The DNA is left out, because the CDR3 cannot be placed on it with certainty; the CDR3 is given as TCRdb lists it. The rearrangement uses TRBV4-2 and TRBJ2-1; TRBD1, as called in the table, went unchecked against the DNA. CDR1 and CDR2 (germline): LGHNA, YNFKEQ. The CDR3 spans 13 residues, counting both ends. The CDR3 protein is CASSQDTDRAILV.

This clonotype was observed a handful of times. This chain connects TRBV24-1 to TRBJ1-2; D remains ambiguous. V was trimmed by 5 bases and J by 8 bases, leaving 5 bases between them. The length of the CDR3 is 10 residues. CDR1 KGHDR and CDR2 SFDVKD come from the germline V gene. The CDR3 coding sequence is TGTGCCACCAGTGCGGGGGGCTACACCTTC. Encoded protein: CATSAGGYTF.

The V gene is TRBV25-1, the J gene TRBJ2-1; no clear D gene. Between the trimmed V and J ends, which lost 1 base and 8 bases, there was a span of 6 bases. CDR1 and CDR2 (germline): MGHDK, SYGVNS. The CDR3 contains 12 residues. In nucleotides, the CDR3 is TGTGCCAGCAGTGAATCAGTGTATGAGCAGTTCTTC. As protein: CASSESVYEQFF.

This clonotype turned up a few times. The chain employs TRBV7-6 and TRBJ2-7; TRBD2 aligns across 8 bases. This CDR3 is built from 16 residues. V was clipped by 5 bases and J by 2 bases; unmatched bases: 11. In germline, CDR1 is SGHVS, CDR2 FNYEAQ. The CDR3 spells CASSLIATSGPYEQYF. CDR3 nucleotides: TGTGCCAGCAGCCTTATAGCAACTAGCGGCCCCTACGAGCAGTACTTC. Using reference TRBV7-6 and TRBJ2-7 for the parts outside the CDR3, the full variable domain is GAGVSQSPRYKVTKRGQDVALRCDPISGHVSLYWYRQALGQGPEFLTYFNYEAQQDKSGLPNDRFSAERPEGSISTLTIQRTEQRDSAMYRCASSLIATSGPYEQYFGPGTRLTVT.

Many counts were recorded for this clonotype. The rearrangement uses TRBV9 and TRBJ2-3; D is unresolved. Germline V CDR1 and CDR2: SGDLS, YYNGEE. The CDR3 length is 17 residues. V dropped 0 bases and J dropped 1 base, with 15 bases sitting between them. CDR3 DNA: TGTGCCAGCAGCGTAGGTCCCCTCGGAGCCCGCACAGATACGCAGTATTTT. Translating gives CASSVGPLGARTDTQYF.

The chain joins TRBV6-5 to TRBJ2-5; D unclear. The CDR3 is 13 amino acids. Trimming removed 1 base at V and 1 base at J, with 4 bases between. Per germline, CDR1 MNHEY and CDR2 SVGAGI. Here the CDR3 DNA reads TGTGCCAGCAGTTACTGGCGCCAAGAGACCCAGTACTTC. This encodes CASSYWRQETQYF.

This clonotype has just a few counts. The chain links TRBV28 to TRBJ2-7; D possibly uses TRBD1 or TRBD2 (5 bases each). Germline CDR1 MDHEN, CDR2 SYDVKM. The CDR3 is 18 residues long. V dropped 2 bases and J dropped 0 bases, with 20 bases sitting between them. The CDR3: CASSLAVAGSLSSYEQYF. For the CDR3, the DNA is TGTGCCAGCAGTTTAGCGGTAGCAGGGAGCCTTAGCTCCTACGAGCAGTACTTC. The whole variable domain, remainder taken from reference TRBV28 and TRBJ2-7, is DVKVTQSSRYLVKRTGEKVFLECVQDMDHENMFWYRQDPGLGLRLIYFSYDVKMKEKGDIPEGYSVSREKKERFSLILESASTNQTSMYLCASSLAVAGSLSSYEQYFGPGTRLTVT.

A few counts support this clonotype. The gene calls are TRBV4-3 and TRBJ2-7; the match to TRBD1 covers 8 bases. The CDR3 runs 14 residues. The trim removed 0 bases at V and 7 bases at J, leaving 5 bases unmatched. CDR1 is LGHNA and CDR2 is YSLEER in the germline V gene. DNA for the CDR3: TGCGCCAGCAGCCAAGATGCTAGACAGGGGGAGCAGTACTTC. Translation gives CASSQDARQGEQYF.

The chain uses TRBV27 and TRBJ2-7, with 7 bases matching TRBD2. J lost 2 bases, V lost 4 bases, and 8 bases had no gene match. The CDR3 consists of 15 residues. CDR1 and CDR2 (germline): MNHEY, SMNVEV (reference sequence). The CDR3 DNA reads as TGTGCCAGCAGTTCCCGGACTAGATCGACCTACGAGCAGTACTTC. Translating it yields CASSSRTRSTYEQYF.

This clonotype appeared many times. V usage is TRBV12-3 or TRBV12-4 and J usage is TRBJ2-1; D gene uncertain. This CDR3 has 15 residues. V dropped 4 bases and J dropped 0 bases, with 10 bases sitting between them. CDR3 amino acids: CASSSGPSSYNEQFF. CDR3 sequence (DNA): TGTGCCAGCAGTTCTGGACCCAGCTCCTACAATGAGCAGTTCTTC.

This chain uses TRBV5-1 with TRBJ2-7; D perhaps matches TRBD2 (6 bases). The CDR3 spans 15 residues. The V gene's germline CDR1 is SGHRS and CDR2 YFSETQ. Trimming removed 0 bases from V and 0 bases from J, with 10 bases in between. The CDR3 region is CASSLAVGLSYEQYF. The CDR3, as DNA: TGCGCCAGCAGCTTGGCCGTGGGACTCTCCTACGAGCAGTACTTC.

The chain is built from TRBV7-2 and TRBJ2-1, with 7 positions matching TRBD1. The germline CDR1 and CDR2 sequences are SGHTA and FQGNSA. J gave up 9 bases and V 8 bases, and 10 bases lay outside the gene matches. This CDR3 has 13 residues. For the CDR3, the DNA is TGTGCCAGCTCCTGGACAGGCGACCTTGAGCAGTTCTTC. Protein sequence: CASSWTGDLEQFF. The whole variable domain, remainder taken from reference TRBV7-2 and TRBJ2-1, is GAGVSQSPSNKVTEKGKDVELRCDPISGHTALYWYRQSLGQGLEFLIYFQGNSAPDKSGLPSDRFSAERTGGSVSTLTIQRTQQEDSAVYLCASSWTGDLEQFFGPGTRLTVL.

The rearrangement links TRBV28 to TRBJ2-7; D gene unclear. Germline CDR1 and CDR2: MDHEN and SYDVKM. The length of the CDR3 is 14 residues. V was shortened by 1 base and J by 5 bases, with 12 bases between the two germline ends. This CDR3 reads CASSLSGPGDEQYF. The CDR3 coding sequence is TGTGCCAGCAGTTTATCCGGGCCTGGGGACGAGCAGTACTTC. Together with reference TRBV28 and TRBJ2-7, the CDR3 gives the full variable domain: DVKVTQSSRYLVKRTGEKVFLECVQDMDHENMFWYRQDPGLGLRLIYFSYDVKMKEKGDIPEGYSVSREKKERFSLILESASTNQTSMYLCASSLSGPGDEQYFGPGTRLTVT.

The chain has TRBV29-1 and TRBJ2-5; 7 nucleotides line up with TRBD2. Germline lookup yields CDR1 SQVTM and CDR2 ANQGSEA. Losses at the gene ends were 5 bases for V and 14 bases for J; bases not matched to a gene: 17. This CDR3 contains 13 residues. CDR3 nucleotides: TGCAGCGTTAGCCGGCGCCTAGCGGAGACTTCATACTTC. Encoded protein: CSVSRRLAETSYF.

On this clonotype itself: A much larger clonotype is one base distant, so this may be a read error. The V gene is TRBV4-2, the J gene TRBJ2-7; TRBD2 matches 10 bases. Germline-derived CDR1 and CDR2 are LGHNA and YNFKEQ. The CDR3 consists of 14 residues. V lost 4 bases to trimming and J lost 1 base; unmatched junction nucleotides: 1. CDR3 sequence reads: CASSPSGSSYEQYF. The CDR3 nucleotides read TGTGCCAGCAGCCCTAGCGGGAGTTCCTACGAGCAGTACTTC.

This clonotype was recorded at least ten times. This chain links TRBV20-1 with TRBJ2-3; 9 bases agree with TRBD1. Trimming at V came to 3 bases and at J to 6 bases, leaving 7 bases not matched to a gene. The CDR3 has 14 amino acids. Germline V gene sequence: CDR1 DFQATT, CDR2 SNEGSKA (reference sequence). The CDR3 bases are TGCAGTGCTAGTGGAGACAGGGGGTCTGATACGCAGTATTTT. It yields the protein CSASGDRGSDTQYF.

This clonotype was recorded a few times. The V and J genes are TRBV18 and TRBJ2-3; no firm D call. Germline values: CDR1 KGHSH, CDR2 LQKENI. V gave up 4 bases and J gave up 4 bases, with 9 bases separating them. This CDR3 is built from 13 residues. This CDR3 is CASSHLKADTQYF. The CDR3 DNA reads as TGTGCCAGCTCACACCTCAAGGCAGATACGCAGTATTTT.

In regard to this clonotype: A much larger clone sits a single nucleotide away, making a read error possible. V is TRBV29-1 and J is TRBJ2-3; D unresolved. The CDR3 spans 10 residues. CDR1 SQVTM and CDR2 ANQGSEA come from the germline V gene. This chain's CDR3 is CSALTDMQYF. In DNA, the CDR3 is TGCAGCGCACTTACAGATATGCAGTATTTT.

For this clonotype: The germline gene is not matched at one end of the junction; a read error may be the cause. The chain recombines TRBV28 with TRBJ1-5, with D tentatively TRBD1 (5 bases). Germline V CDR1 and CDR2: MDHEN, SYDVKM. CDR3 length: 12 amino acids. CDR3 protein: CPLTEGNQPQHF. The CDR3 nucleotides are TGCCCCCTGACGGAGGGGAATCAGCCCCAGCATTTT.

In this sample, this clonotype turned up a few times. The chain couples TRBV5-5 to TRBJ1-5, with a weak D call TRBD1 (6 bases). The CDR3 has 17 amino acids. CDR1 is SGHKS, CDR2 YYEKEE, per germline (reference sequence). The V end was cut by 4 bases, the J end by 2 bases, with 19 bases between. The CDR3 reads CASSRYRDTARNQPQHF. The CDR3 nucleotides read TGTGCCAGCAGCAGATACCGGGACACCGCCCGCAATCAGCCCCAGCATTTT.

In its sample, this clonotype was seen a few times. The V call is TRBV5-1, the J call TRBJ1-3, with 10 bases fitting TRBD1. Germline CDR1 is SGHRS and CDR2 is YFSETQ. CDR3 length: 19 residues. With 4 bases clipped from V and 0 bases from J, the junction kept 13 bases outside the gene matches. The DNA of the CDR3 is TGCGCCAGCAGCGAAGGGACAGGGGTTCATCCTAGCTCTGGAAACACCATATATTTT. Amino acid sequence: CASSEGTGVHPSSGNTIYF.

This clonotype occurred many times. The genes are TRBV29-1 and TRBJ2-3; TRBD1 matches 11 bases. CDR1 is SQVTM and CDR2 is ANQGSEA in the germline V gene. The CDR3 length is 11 residues. The CDR3 spells CGGQGADTQYF. The CDR3 bases are TGCGGGGGACAGGGGGCAGATACGCAGTATTTT.

This clonotype was seen many times. This chain uses TRBV28 with TRBJ2-7; the match to TRBD2 covers 12 bases. The CDR3 is 15 amino acids. The J segment lost 3 bases and the V segment lost 3 bases, leaving 3 bases of the junction unmatched. Germline assignment: CDR1 MDHEN and CDR2 SYDVKM. This CDR3 reads CASSLTSGSNYEQYF. Written as DNA, the CDR3 is TGTGCCAGCAGTTTGACTAGCGGGAGTAACTACGAGCAGTACTTC.

This clonotype was observed at least ten times. The chain is built from TRBV4-3 and TRBJ2-1; D not certain. V was clipped by 0 bases and J by 8 bases, with 17 bases between them. In germline, CDR1 is LGHNA, CDR2 YSLEER. The length of the CDR3 is 16 residues. Here the CDR3 reads CASSQDQNFANDEQFF. The CDR3 DNA is TGCGCCAGCAGCCAAGATCAGAACTTCGCTAACGATGAGCAGTTCTTC.

The rearrangement uses TRBV19 and TRBJ2-1; D unresolved. This CDR3 has 17 amino acids. The V and J ends lost 6 bases and 2 bases respectively, with 20 bases between them. Germline V gives CDR1 LNHDA, CDR2 SQIVND (reference sequence). As DNA, the CDR3 is TGTGCCAGTAGAACGGGTCGGAATGTAAGCCCCTACAATGAGCAGTTCTTC. It is translated as CASRTGRNVSPYNEQFF.